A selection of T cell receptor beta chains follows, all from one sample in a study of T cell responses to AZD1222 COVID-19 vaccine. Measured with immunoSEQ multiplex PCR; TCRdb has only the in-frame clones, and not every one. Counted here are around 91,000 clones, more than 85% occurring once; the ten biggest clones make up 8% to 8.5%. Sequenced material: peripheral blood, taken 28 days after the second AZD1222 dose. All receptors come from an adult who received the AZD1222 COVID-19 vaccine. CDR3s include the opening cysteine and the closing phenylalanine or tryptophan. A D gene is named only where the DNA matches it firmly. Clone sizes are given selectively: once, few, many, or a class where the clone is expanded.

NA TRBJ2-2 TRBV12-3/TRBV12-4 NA TGTGCCAGCAGCAAAAACACCGGGGAGCTGTTTTTT CASSKNTGELFF
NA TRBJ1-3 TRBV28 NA TGTGCCAGCCTCGGCAGTATAAGCGGCACCATATATTTT CASLGSISGTIYF
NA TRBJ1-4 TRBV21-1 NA TGTGCCAGCAGCAAACCCCGCCCCCGGGGGGCAAATGAAAAACTGTTTTTT CASSKPRPRGANEKLFF
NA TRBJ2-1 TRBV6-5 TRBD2 TGTGCCAGCAAGCGGGGACTAGAGTTGAATGAGCAGTTCTTC CASKRGLELNEQFF
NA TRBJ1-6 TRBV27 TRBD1 TGTGCCAGCAGTTCAGGAATGACAGGGGGCGGTTCACCCCTCCACTTT CASSSGMTGGGSPLHF
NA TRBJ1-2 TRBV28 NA TGTGCCAGCAGTTCCGCGGCGGCCGAACAGACAACCTATGGCTACACCTTC CASSSAAAEQTTYGYTF
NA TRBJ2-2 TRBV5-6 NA TGTGCCAGCAGCCCTTGGACTCTGAACACCGGGGAGCTGTTTTTT CASSPWTLNTGELFF
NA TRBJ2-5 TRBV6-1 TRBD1 TGTGCCAGCAGTGAATCCGGAGGGACAGGGGACGAGACCCAGTACTTC CASSESGGTGDETQYF
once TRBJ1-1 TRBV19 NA TGTGCCAGTAGTATAGATGGTAGCGAGTGGGAAAACACTGAAGCTTTCTTT CASSIDGSEWENTEAFF
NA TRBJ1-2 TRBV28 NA TGTGCCAGCAGTAGTTATATAGCTAACTATGGCTACACCTTC CASSSYIANYGYTF